A single sample gave rise to the 15 T cell receptor beta chains below, sequenced in a study of T cell changes during pregnancy in multiple sclerosis. The repertoire was sequenced with immunoSEQ multiplex PCR; TCRdb's copy has only in-frame clones and lacks some. The sample holds approximately 49,000 clones; around 92% are singletons and the top ten take roughly 0.98%. Material: peripheral blood, obtained after pregnancy. Receptors were obtained from a female donor with multiple sclerosis, enrolled in a pregnancy study.

The chain combines TRBV6-5 with TRBJ2-3; 7 bases match TRBD2. J gave up 2 bases and V 4 bases, and 6 bases lay outside the gene matches. The CDR3 has 15 amino acids. Germline loops: CDR1 MNHEY, CDR2 SVGAGI. Here the CDR3 DNA reads TGTGCCAGCAGTTCGGCGGGACTACTCACAGATACGCAGTATTTT. This gives the protein CASSSAGLLTDTQYF.

V is TRBV6-5 and J is TRBJ2-2; 11 bases are shared with TRBD2. The CDR3 runs to 15 residues. The V gene end was trimmed by 6 bases and the J gene end by 4 bases; junction bases not matched to a gene: 4. Germline CDR1 reads MNHEY; CDR2 reads SVGAGI. DNA of the CDR3: TGTGCCAGCAGGGGACTAGCGGTGATCACCGGGGAGCTGTTTTTT. Protein product: CASRGLAVITGELFF.

The V gene is TRBV19, the J gene TRBJ1-1; D is undetermined. The V gene lost 2 bases and the J gene lost 5 bases, with 18 bases spanning the gap. Germline V gene data show CDR1 as LNHDA and CDR2 as SQIVND (reference sequence). This CDR3 is 16 amino acids long. The CDR3 sequence is CASSIPNTYGRTEAFF. The CDR3, as DNA: TGTGCCAGTAGTATACCGAACACGTACGGCAGGACTGAAGCTTTCTTT.

The J gene is TRBJ2-1, the V gene TRBV7-3; possible D gene TRBD1, 6 bases. The CDR3 consists of 15 residues. Germline V gene sequence: CDR1 SGHTA, CDR2 FQGTGA. V gave up 5 bases and J gave up 2 bases, with 13 bases separating them. The CDR3 here is CASSLGRDTYNEQFF. In DNA, the CDR3 is TGTGCCAGCAGCCTGGGCCGGGACACCTACAATGAGCAGTTCTTC. Filled out from reference TRBV7-3 and TRBJ2-1, the complete variable domain reads GAGVSQTPSNKVTEKGKYVELRCDPISGHTALYWYRQSLGQGPEFLIYFQGTGAADDSGLPNDRFFAVRPEGSVSTLKIQRTERGDSAVYLCASSLGRDTYNEQFFGPGTRLTVL.

This clone has a handful of counts. This CDR3 is also generated by other DNA sequences in the sample. V and J are TRBV6-4 and TRBJ2-6, with a tentative D call TRBD2 (6 bases). In germline, CDR1 is MRHNA, CDR2 SNTAGT. Between the trimmed V and J ends, which lost 0 bases and 0 bases, there was a span of 6 bases. This CDR3 has 16 amino acids. CDR3 amino acids: CASSDSSGSGANVLTF. The CDR3 coding sequence is TGTGCCAGCAGTGACTCTAGCGGCTCTGGGGCCAACGTCCTGACTTTC.

The rearrangement uses TRBV5-1 and TRBJ2-2, with D possibly matching TRBD1 (6 bases). Germline CDR1 reads SGHRS; CDR2 reads YFSETQ. The V gene lost 6 bases and the J gene lost 5 bases, with 14 bases spanning the gap. This CDR3 comprises 14 residues. The DNA of the CDR3 is TGCGCCAGCACCCGGACAGACCGTACCGGGGAGCTGTTTTTT. Protein product: CASTRTDRTGELFF.

The genes are TRBV7-9 and TRBJ2-1, with D uncertain. Trimming pared 4 bases from V and 2 bases from J, leaving 15 bases between. Germline-derived CDR1 and CDR2 are SEHNR and FQNEAQ (reference sequence). The CDR3 runs 16 residues. The CDR3 bases are TGTGCCAGCAGCTCTTCCCTGGGCTTAGCCTACAATGAGCAGTTCTTC. It codes for CASSSSLGLAYNEQFF.

The chain is built from TRBV7-3 and TRBJ2-1, with D maybe TRBD2 (7 bases). V was clipped by 2 bases and J by 9 bases, with 20 bases between them. The CDR3 sequence is 16 residues long. The germline V gene encodes CDR1 SGHTA and CDR2 FQGTGA. CDR3 loop: CASSLLLGRGYGEQFF. CDR3 DNA: TGTGCCAGCAGCTTATTATTGGGGAGGGGGTATGGTGAGCAGTTCTTC.

The chain has TRBV9 and TRBJ1-1; D is unclear. This CDR3 has 13 residues. Germline V CDR1 and CDR2: SGDLS, YYNGEE. Deletions cut 3 bases from V and 1 base from J, with 7 bases between. CDR3 bases: TGTGCCAGCAGCGAACGACAGAACACTGAAGCTTTCTTT. Translating it yields CASSERQNTEAFF.

V is TRBV7-8 and J is TRBJ2-2; D is uncertain. Germline V gene lookup returns CDR1 SGHVS and CDR2 FQNEAQ. V was clipped by 6 bases and J by 7 bases, with 15 bases between them. CDR3 size: 14 residues. CDR3 sequence: CASRVRSVNGELFF. DNA of the CDR3: TGTGCCAGCAGGGTGCGGAGTGTTAACGGGGAGCTGTTTTTT.

This chain connects TRBV19 to TRBJ1-6; D gene ambiguous. Trimming took off 7 bases at V and 6 bases at J, with 13 bases between the two ends. Germline CDR1 is LNHDA and CDR2 is SQIVND (reference sequence). The length of the CDR3 is 14 residues. The CDR3 is CASMEGASNSPLHF. The CDR3 DNA sequence: TGTGCCAGTATGGAGGGAGCCTCTAATTCACCCCTCCACTTT.

The chain links TRBV29-1 to TRBJ2-7; possible D gene TRBD2, 5 bases. The CDR3 has 12 residues. Deletions cut 3 bases from V and 2 bases from J, with 8 bases between. The germline V gene encodes CDR1 SQVTM and CDR2 ANQGSEA. The CDR3 reads CSVEAGPYEQYF. CDR3 nucleotides: TGCAGCGTTGAGGCGGGCCCCTACGAGCAGTACTTC.

The chain uses TRBV4-2 and TRBJ2-1, with 8 bases that match TRBD2. V gave up 0 bases and J gave up 5 bases; unmatched junction bases: 12. The CDR3 sequence is 18 residues long. Germline V gene lookup returns CDR1 LGHNA and CDR2 YNFKEQ. The CDR3 coding sequence is TGTGCCAGCAGCCAAGATCCCTTGGGGAGCGGGGGTAACAATGAGCAGTTCTTC. The encoded protein is CASSQDPLGSGGNNEQFF.

The chain recombines TRBV6-6 with TRBJ2-7, with unresolved D. Germline CDR1 and CDR2: MNHNY and SVGAGI (reference sequence). V was shortened by 6 bases and J by 3 bases, with 9 bases between the two germline ends. CDR3 length equals 12 residues. Here the CDR3 reads CASSGDLYEQYF. The CDR3 nucleotides read TGTGCCAGCAGCGGAGACCTCTACGAGCAGTACTTC.

V usage is TRBV6-6 and J usage is TRBJ1-6, with D perhaps TRBD1 (5 bases). Trimming took off 3 bases at V and 10 bases at J, with 13 bases between the two ends. This CDR3 is built from 14 residues. Germline V gives CDR1 MNHNY, CDR2 SVGAGI (reference sequence). In DNA form, the CDR3 reads TGTGCCAGCAGTTATGGGGGGATCAGCTCACCCCTCCACTTT. Protein: CASSYGGISSPLHF.